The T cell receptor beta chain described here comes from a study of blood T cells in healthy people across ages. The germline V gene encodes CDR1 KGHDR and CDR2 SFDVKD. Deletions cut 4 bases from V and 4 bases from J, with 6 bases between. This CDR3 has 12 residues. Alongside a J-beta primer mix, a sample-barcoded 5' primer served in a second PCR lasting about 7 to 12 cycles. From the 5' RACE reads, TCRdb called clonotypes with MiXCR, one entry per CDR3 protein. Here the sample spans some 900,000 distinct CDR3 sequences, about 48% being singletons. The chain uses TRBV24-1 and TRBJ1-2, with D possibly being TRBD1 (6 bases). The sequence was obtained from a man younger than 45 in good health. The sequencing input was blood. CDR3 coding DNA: TGTGCCACCAGTGAAGGGGGCTATGGCTACACCTTC. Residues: CATSEGGYGYTF.